The present T cell receptor beta chain was sequenced within a study of cytomegalovirus exposure and HLA in healthy donors. PCR was performed using 60 Vbeta and 13 Jbeta primers. Clones were sequenced by immunoSEQ multiplex PCR, and TCRdb holds only the in-frame ones, with some missing. The sample includes 50,000 or so clones. Germline assignment: CDR1 KGHSH and CDR2 LQKENI. CDR3 length: 14 amino acids. Trimming removed 3 bases from V and 8 bases from J; junction bases left unmatched: 5. The receptor was derived from a man in his forties or fifties in good health and CMV-seropositive. This chain uses TRBV18 with TRBJ2-1; 9 nucleotides line up with TRBD2. Source material: PBMCs. CDR3 nucleotide sequence: TGTGCCAGCTCACCTAGCGGGAGTTTGGATGAGCAGTTCTTC. Translated, it gives CASSPSGSLDEQFF.